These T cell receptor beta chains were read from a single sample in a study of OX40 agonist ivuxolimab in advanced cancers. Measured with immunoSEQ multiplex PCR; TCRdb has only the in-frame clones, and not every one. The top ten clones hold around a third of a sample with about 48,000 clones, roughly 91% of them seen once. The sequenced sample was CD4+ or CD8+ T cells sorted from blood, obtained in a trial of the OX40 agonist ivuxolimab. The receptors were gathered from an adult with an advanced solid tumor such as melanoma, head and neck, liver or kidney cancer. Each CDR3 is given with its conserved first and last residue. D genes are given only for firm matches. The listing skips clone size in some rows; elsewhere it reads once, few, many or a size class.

cdr3_nt: TGTGCCAGCAGCCCGGGGCAGGGATCGAACACCGGGGAGCTGTTTTTT; cdr3_aa: CASSPGQGSNTGELFF; v_call: TRBV5-8; clone_size: once; j_call: TRBJ2-2; d_call: NA
cdr3_nt: TGTGCCAGCAGGCCCTCGGTGAACACTGAAGCTTTCTTT; cdr3_aa: CASRPSVNTEAFF; v_call: TRBV27; clone_size: NA; j_call: TRBJ1-1; d_call: NA
cdr3_nt: TGTGCCAGCAGTTTAGTACAGGTCAGCACAGATACGCAGTATTTT; cdr3_aa: CASSLVQVSTDTQYF; v_call: TRBV28; clone_size: NA; j_call: TRBJ2-3; d_call: NA
cdr3_nt: TGTGCCAGCAGTTTTGGTCTTGGGACAGGCCTAAATTCACCCCTCCACTTT; cdr3_aa: CASSFGLGTGLNSPLHF; v_call: TRBV27; clone_size: NA; j_call: TRBJ1-6; d_call: TRBD1
cdr3_nt: TGTGCCACCTCGGCAGGGGAGATCACTGAAGCTTTCTTT; cdr3_aa: CATSAGEITEAFF; v_call: TRBV6-5; clone_size: NA; j_call: TRBJ1-1; d_call: NA
cdr3_nt: TGCGCCAGCAGAGACAGGGGCCACGATCAGCCCCAGCATTTT; cdr3_aa: CASRDRGHDQPQHF; v_call: TRBV10-1; clone_size: NA; j_call: TRBJ1-5; d_call: TRBD1
cdr3_nt: TGTGCCAGCAGCTTAGGTCTTAACACCGGGGAGCTGTTTTTT; cdr3_aa: CASSLGLNTGELFF; v_call: TRBV7-9; clone_size: NA; j_call: TRBJ2-2; d_call: NA
cdr3_nt: TGTGCCAGCAGCACCACTAGGACAGGGGGCATGGGCAAAAACATTCAGTACTTC; cdr3_aa: CASSTTRTGGMGKNIQYF; v_call: TRBV7-9; clone_size: NA; j_call: TRBJ2-4; d_call: TRBD1
cdr3_nt: TGTGCCAGCAGCTTCCACTTATCGGGCCAGATGGGCCCCTACGAGCAGTACTTC; cdr3_aa: CASSFHLSGQMGPYEQYF; v_call: TRBV11-2; clone_size: NA; j_call: TRBJ2-7; d_call: NA
cdr3_nt: TGTGCCAGTAGTGTGCTGGACAGATCTCAGGAGAGAAACTACGAGCAGTACTTC; cdr3_aa: CASSVLDRSQERNYEQYF; v_call: TRBV19; clone_size: NA; j_call: TRBJ2-7; d_call: NA
cdr3_nt: TGTGCCAGCGCCCTCCGATCGGACCGCGCGAGACCTGAAGCTTTCTTT; cdr3_aa: CASALRSDRARPEAFF; v_call: TRBV19; clone_size: NA; j_call: TRBJ1-1; d_call: NA
cdr3_nt: TGTGCCTCACGCTTACCGGGGGAAAAACTGTTTTTT; cdr3_aa: CASRLPGEKLFF; v_call: TRBV30; clone_size: NA; j_call: TRBJ1-4; d_call: NA
cdr3_nt: TGTGCCACCATCAAGACCGGAAGGGGGGATGATACGCAGTATTTT; cdr3_aa: CATIKTGRGDDTQYF; v_call: TRBV15; clone_size: NA; j_call: TRBJ2-3; d_call: NA
cdr3_nt: TGTGCCAGCAGTCCGGACAAAGACACCGGGGAGCTGTTTTTT; cdr3_aa: CASSPDKDTGELFF; v_call: TRBV27; clone_size: NA; j_call: TRBJ2-2; d_call: NA
cdr3_nt: TGTGCCAGCAGCGGGGGGGGCTACGAGCAGTACTTC; cdr3_aa: CASSGGGYEQYF; v_call: TRBV25-1; clone_size: NA; j_call: TRBJ2-7; d_call: TRBD2
cdr3_nt: TGTGCCAGCAGCCCGCGGACTGGCTTAGATACGCAGTATTTT; cdr3_aa: CASSPRTGLDTQYF; v_call: TRBV5-4; clone_size: once; j_call: TRBJ2-3; d_call: NA
cdr3_nt: TGTGCCAGCAGTTCCTCGCGGGCCGGAGGTGGCTACGAGCAGTACTTC; cdr3_aa: CASSSSRAGGGYEQYF; v_call: TRBV28; clone_size: NA; j_call: TRBJ2-7; d_call: NA
cdr3_nt: TGTGCCAGCAGCCCCTTTTCGGGGGCTTCAGGGGGGACCCAGTACTTC; cdr3_aa: CASSPFSGASGGTQYF; v_call: TRBV7-8; clone_size: NA; j_call: TRBJ2-5; d_call: NA
cdr3_nt: TGTGCCAGCTGCAGCAGGGTGGGTGCCACGGATGAAAAACTGTTTTTT; cdr3_aa: CASCSRVGATDEKLFF; v_call: TRBV19; clone_size: NA; j_call: TRBJ1-4; d_call: NA
cdr3_nt: TGTGCCAGCAGCATCGGACTAGCGGAGGACGCGCACCCGAAGAACACCGGGGAGCTGTTTTTT; cdr3_aa: CASSIGLAEDAHPKNTGELFF; v_call: TRBV7-3; clone_size: few; j_call: TRBJ2-2; d_call: TRBD2
cdr3_nt: TGCAGTGCCCCGGAGGGATACGAGCAGTACTTC; cdr3_aa: CSAPEGYEQYF; v_call: TRBV20-1; clone_size: NA; j_call: TRBJ2-7; d_call: NA
cdr3_nt: TGCGCCAGCAGTCTCGGGAGGCAGACAGGCACAGATACGCAGTATTTT; cdr3_aa: CASSLGRQTGTDTQYF; v_call: TRBV23-1; clone_size: NA; j_call: TRBJ2-3; d_call: TRBD2
cdr3_nt: TGTGCCTGGAGTGCTGGGGAGCCAGATACGCAGTATTTT; cdr3_aa: CAWSAGEPDTQYF; v_call: TRBV30; clone_size: NA; j_call: TRBJ2-3; d_call: NA
cdr3_nt: TGTGCCAGCAGCTGGGGGGAGGGGACCTACGAGCAGTACTTC; cdr3_aa: CASSWGEGTYEQYF; v_call: TRBV7-2; clone_size: NA; j_call: TRBJ2-7; d_call: TRBD2
cdr3_nt: TGTGCCAGTCCCGAACCGGCCGGGGAGCTGTTTTTT; cdr3_aa: CASPEPAGELFF; v_call: TRBV19; clone_size: NA; j_call: TRBJ2-2; d_call: NA
cdr3_nt: TGTGCCAGCAGTGAAGGCAGGGGACCCAATCAGCCCCAGCATTTT; cdr3_aa: CASSEGRGPNQPQHF; v_call: TRBV2; clone_size: medium-sized; j_call: TRBJ1-5; d_call: NA
cdr3_nt: TGTGCCAGCAGCTCTCCCAGCTACGAGCAGTACTTC; cdr3_aa: CASSSPSYEQYF; v_call: TRBV11-2; clone_size: NA; j_call: TRBJ2-7; d_call: NA
cdr3_nt: TGTGCCAGCAGCGCGACAGCGTATGGCTACACCTTC; cdr3_aa: CASSATAYGYTF; v_call: TRBV7-9; clone_size: NA; j_call: TRBJ1-2; d_call: NA
cdr3_nt: TGTGCCACTAAGGGCGAGCGGGGGGAGGGGGAGACCCAGTACTTC; cdr3_aa: CATKGERGEGETQYF; v_call: TRBV10-3; clone_size: NA; j_call: TRBJ2-5; d_call: TRBD2
cdr3_nt: TGTGCCAGCAGTGAACGGGACAGGGGAGGACAGACCCAGTACTTC; cdr3_aa: CASSERDRGGQTQYF; v_call: TRBV6-1; clone_size: few; j_call: TRBJ2-5; d_call: TRBD1
cdr3_nt: TGTGCCTGGAGTGTTGTGGGCGTCTATGGCTACACCTTC; cdr3_aa: CAWSVVGVYGYTF; v_call: TRBV30; clone_size: medium-sized; j_call: TRBJ1-2; d_call: NA
cdr3_nt: TGTGCCAGCAGCGTAGCGGGAACCAATCAGCCCCAGCATTTT; cdr3_aa: CASSVAGTNQPQHF; v_call: TRBV9; clone_size: NA; j_call: TRBJ1-5; d_call: NA
cdr3_nt: TGTGCCATCAGTGAGTCTCCGGATAACTATGGCTACACCTTC; cdr3_aa: CAISESPDNYGYTF; v_call: TRBV6-6; clone_size: NA; j_call: TRBJ1-2; d_call: NA
cdr3_nt: TGTGCCAGCAGCTTGTGGGGTGACGAGCAGTACTTC; cdr3_aa: CASSLWGDEQYF; v_call: TRBV5-5; clone_size: NA; j_call: TRBJ2-7; d_call: NA
cdr3_nt: TGTGCCAGCAGCGACCGCTCGGATACGCAGTATTTT; cdr3_aa: CASSDRSDTQYF; v_call: TRBV9; clone_size: NA; j_call: TRBJ2-3; d_call: NA
cdr3_nt: TGTGCCAGCAGAACGGTCGGGACAGGGGGCAGATACTATGGCTACACCTTC; cdr3_aa: CASRTVGTGGRYYGYTF; v_call: TRBV27; clone_size: NA; j_call: TRBJ1-2; d_call: TRBD1
cdr3_nt: TGCGCCAGCAGCCACGGGACTAGCGGGAATGCAAATGAGCAGTTCTTC; cdr3_aa: CASSHGTSGNANEQFF; v_call: TRBV4-1; clone_size: once; j_call: TRBJ2-1; d_call: TRBD2
cdr3_nt: TGTGCCAGCAGTGATCCGGACCCAATGAACACTGAAGCTTTCTTT; cdr3_aa: CASSDPDPMNTEAFF; v_call: TRBV6-4; clone_size: NA; j_call: TRBJ1-1; d_call: NA
cdr3_nt: TGTGCCAGCAGCCTACAGGAAGGGGAAAAACTGTTTTTT; cdr3_aa: CASSLQEGEKLFF; v_call: TRBV5-8; clone_size: NA; j_call: TRBJ1-4; d_call: NA
cdr3_nt: TGCGCCAGCAGCCAAGACAGGGACGGAGGACTTGAAAAACTGTTTTTT; cdr3_aa: CASSQDRDGGLEKLFF; v_call: TRBV4-1; clone_size: NA; j_call: TRBJ1-4; d_call: NA
cdr3_nt: TGCAGCGTTGAAGATGAAGGGTTTTGGGGCAAAGAGACCCAGTACTTC; cdr3_aa: CSVEDEGFWGKETQYF; v_call: TRBV29-1; clone_size: NA; j_call: TRBJ2-5; d_call: NA
cdr3_nt: TGTGCCAGCAGCTCAGGGGACTTCACTACCCAAGAGACCCAGTACTTC; cdr3_aa: CASSSGDFTTQETQYF; v_call: TRBV7-9; clone_size: NA; j_call: TRBJ2-5; d_call: NA
cdr3_nt: TGTGCCAGCACTAATCTGAGAACTAATGAAAAACTGTTTTTT; cdr3_aa: CASTNLRTNEKLFF; v_call: TRBV6-5; clone_size: once; j_call: TRBJ1-4; d_call: NA
cdr3_nt: TGTGCCAGCAGTTTAATAGCGGATAGCACAGATACGCAGTATTTT; cdr3_aa: CASSLIADSTDTQYF; v_call: TRBV27; clone_size: NA; j_call: TRBJ2-3; d_call: NA
cdr3_nt: TGTGCCAGCAGCCGTATGGTCCCAGAGACCCAGTACTTC; cdr3_aa: CASSRMVPETQYF; v_call: TRBV7-9; clone_size: NA; j_call: TRBJ2-5; d_call: NA
cdr3_nt: TGTGCCAGCAGCCTGGGACAGGGAACCTACGAGCAGTACTTC; cdr3_aa: CASSLGQGTYEQYF; v_call: TRBV11-1; clone_size: NA; j_call: TRBJ2-7; d_call: TRBD1
cdr3_nt: TGTGCCACCAGCAGAGGGTTATTGGGGGCAGGGGCTAATGAAAAACTGTTTTTT; cdr3_aa: CATSRGLLGAGANEKLFF; v_call: TRBV15; clone_size: NA; j_call: TRBJ1-4; d_call: NA
cdr3_nt: TGTGCCAGCAGCTTATCCAGCGTGAGCCTCTCCTACGAGCAGTACTTC; cdr3_aa: CASSLSSVSLSYEQYF; v_call: TRBV7-8; clone_size: NA; j_call: TRBJ2-7; d_call: NA